The clone carrying this T cell receptor (beta chain) was seen more than once but under ten times. Its antigen is undetermined. 13 Jbeta primers and 60 Vbeta primers were used for the PCR. Produced via immunoSEQ multiplex PCR; TCRdb's table is partial and in-frame only. This sample has about 180,000 clones, with about 72% found just once. The sample belongs to a study of cytomegalovirus exposure and HLA in healthy donors. On the study more broadly: In an early release, HLA-typed donors contributed some 80 million unique TCR sequences.

Germline CDR1 SNHLY, CDR2 FYNNEI. This CDR3 contains 14 residues. Trimming removed 5 bases from V and 3 bases from J; junction bases left unmatched: 5. Whole-study findings and limits: Versus the approximately 700-donor mean, an Asian-associated ancestry cluster reportedly showed fewer N-insertions in a later analysis. Presence/absence analyses assumed roughly uniform sequencing depth across donors. Across HLA loci, a later analysis found differing TCR association rates, with DRB1 most and HLA-C fewest.

The sample comprised PBMCs. The receptor's source is a human donor in good health. V usage is TRBV2 and J usage is TRBJ1-2; 8 nucleotides match TRBD1. DNA of the CDR3: TGTGCCAGCAGTCCCTTGGGACAGGACTATGGCTACACCTTC. Translating it yields CASSPLGQDYGYTF.